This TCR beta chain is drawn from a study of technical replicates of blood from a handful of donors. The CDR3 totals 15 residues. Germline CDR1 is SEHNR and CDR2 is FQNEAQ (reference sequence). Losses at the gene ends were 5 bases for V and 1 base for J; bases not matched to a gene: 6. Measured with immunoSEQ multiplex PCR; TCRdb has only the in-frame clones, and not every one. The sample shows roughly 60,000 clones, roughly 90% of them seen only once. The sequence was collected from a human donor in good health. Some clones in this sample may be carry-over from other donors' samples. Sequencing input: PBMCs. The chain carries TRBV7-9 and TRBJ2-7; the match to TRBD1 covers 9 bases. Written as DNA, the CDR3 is TGTGCCAGCAGCCCTTGGACAGGGGCGTCCTACGAGCAGTACTTC. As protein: CASSPWTGASYEQYF.